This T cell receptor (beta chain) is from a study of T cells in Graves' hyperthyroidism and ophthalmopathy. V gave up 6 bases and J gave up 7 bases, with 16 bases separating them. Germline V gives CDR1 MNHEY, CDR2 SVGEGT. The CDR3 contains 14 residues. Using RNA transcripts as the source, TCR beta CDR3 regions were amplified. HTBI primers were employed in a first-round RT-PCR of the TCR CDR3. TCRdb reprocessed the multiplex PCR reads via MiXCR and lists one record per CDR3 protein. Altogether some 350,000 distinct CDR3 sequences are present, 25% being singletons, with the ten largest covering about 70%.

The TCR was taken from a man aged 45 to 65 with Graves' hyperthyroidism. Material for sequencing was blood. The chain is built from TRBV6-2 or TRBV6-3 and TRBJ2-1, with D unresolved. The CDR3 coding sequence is TGTGCCAGCAGCCCCGGACCCGGCAGGAATGAGCAGTTCTTC. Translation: CASSPGPGRNEQFF.